These 8 T cell receptor beta chains share one sample of origin, sequenced in a study of glioma-infiltrating T cells after dendritic cell vaccination. Noted time point: after dendritic cell vaccination, including at tumor progression/relapse. Libraries were prepared by immunoSEQ multiplex PCR; TCRdb keeps only in-frame clonotypes and omits some of them. The profile shows roughly 85,000 clones, approximately 81% of them singletons. The sample here was blood, taken after dendritic cell vaccination. These receptors were taken from a human donor with glioblastoma.

The sample holds a few counts of this clone. The CDR3 here is CAWNDRDYEQYF. The CDR3 coding sequence is TGTGCCTGGAACGACAGGGACTACGAGCAGTACTTC. The rearrangement links TRBV30 to TRBJ2-7; 7 bases are a match to TRBD1. This CDR3 comprises 12 residues. V dropped 4 bases and J dropped 3; count of bases not matched to a gene: 3. Germline V gene lookup returns CDR1 GTSNPN and CDR2 SVGIG (reference sequence).

This chain uses TRBV6-6 with TRBJ1-1; possible D gene TRBD1, 5 bases. The CDR3 is 13 residues long. Germline-derived CDR1 and CDR2 are MNHNY and SVGAGI (reference sequence). Trimming left V 2 bases short and J 6 bases short, with 10 bases between. This CDR3 is CASSYLLTAEAFF. The CDR3 nucleotides read TGTGCCAGCAGTTACCTGTTGACAGCTGAAGCTTTCTTT.

The chain couples TRBV4-3 to TRBJ1-6, with D maybe TRBD1 (5 bases). Germline CDR1 LGHNA, CDR2 YSLEER. The CDR3 covers 18 residues. V was cut by 3 bases and J by 0 bases, with 15 bases left in between. The CDR3 DNA reads TGCGCCAGCAGCCAGTACGGCTTGCAGGGCTCCTATAATTCACCCCTCCACTTT. It is translated as CASSQYGLQGSYNSPLHF.

The chain joins TRBV7-9 to TRBJ2-1; maybe TRBD1 (5 bases). Trimming cost V 0 bases and J 8 bases, with 11 bases left between them. This CDR3 contains 14 residues. CDR1 and CDR2 (germline): SEHNR, FQNEAQ (reference sequence). The CDR3 DNA is TGTGCCAGCAGCTTAGCGTCAGGGATTCATGAGCAGTTCTTC. As protein: CASSLASGIHEQFF.

This chain uses TRBV4-3 with TRBJ2-7; 8 bases fit TRBD1. This CDR3 has 17 amino acids. Trimming removed 0 bases from V and 4 bases from J; junction bases left unmatched: 11. Per germline, CDR1 LGHNA and CDR2 YSLEER. The CDR3 is CASSQEGLGQGLYEQYF. In DNA, the CDR3 is TGCGCCAGCAGCCAAGAGGGGTTAGGACAGGGCCTTTACGAGCAGTACTTC.

This clone was observed a single time. CDR3 nucleotide sequence: TGCGCCAGCAGCCACCTGACAGATCCCATTCAGTACTTC. This codes for CASSHLTDPIQYF. This rearrangement joins TRBV4-1 to TRBJ2-4, with D perhaps matching TRBD1 (5 bases). The germline V gene has CDR1 MGHRA and CDR2 YSYEKL. The CDR3 has 13 residues. With 3 bases removed from V and 9 bases from J, the gap between germline ends came to 12 bases.

The rearrangement joins TRBV7-9 to TRBJ2-2; 12 bases match TRBD2. Trimming at V came to 6 bases and at J to 4 bases, leaving 3 bases not matched to a gene. The CDR3 sequence is 15 residues long. CDR1 is SEHNR and CDR2 is FQNEAQ in the germline V gene (reference sequence). The DNA for the CDR3 is TGTGCCAGCAGTGGACTAGCGGGAATCACCGGGGAGCTGTTTTTT. Translated, it gives CASSGLAGITGELFF.

The chain uses TRBV6-1 and TRBJ1-5; 8 nucleotides agree with TRBD1. The V gene's germline CDR1 is MNHNS and CDR2 SASEGT. This CDR3 has 16 amino acids. V was clipped by 4 bases and J by 3 bases; unmatched bases: 8. The CDR3 region is CASSGLRTGINQPQHF. Here the CDR3 DNA reads TGTGCCAGCAGTGGCTTACGGACAGGGATCAATCAGCCCCAGCATTTT.